The sequence of this TCR beta chain was determined in a study of CDR3 diversity in severe acne. Each CDR3 protein is one row after TCRdb ran MiXCR on the PCR reads. The profile shows 79,000 or so distinct CDR3 sequences, approximately 49% of them singletons. The CDR3 sequence is 16 residues long. V dropped 9 bases and J dropped 1; count of bases not matched to a gene: 8. The V gene's germline CDR1 is KGHDR and CDR2 SFDVKD. Specimen: blood. The receptor was isolated from a male donor with severe acne vulgaris. The chain is built from TRBV24-1 and TRBJ2-1, with 10 bases aligning to TRBD2. CDR3: CATSRNSGGSYNEQFF. DNA for the CDR3: TGTGCCACCTCCCGGAATAGCGGGGGGTCCTACAATGAGCAGTTCTTC.